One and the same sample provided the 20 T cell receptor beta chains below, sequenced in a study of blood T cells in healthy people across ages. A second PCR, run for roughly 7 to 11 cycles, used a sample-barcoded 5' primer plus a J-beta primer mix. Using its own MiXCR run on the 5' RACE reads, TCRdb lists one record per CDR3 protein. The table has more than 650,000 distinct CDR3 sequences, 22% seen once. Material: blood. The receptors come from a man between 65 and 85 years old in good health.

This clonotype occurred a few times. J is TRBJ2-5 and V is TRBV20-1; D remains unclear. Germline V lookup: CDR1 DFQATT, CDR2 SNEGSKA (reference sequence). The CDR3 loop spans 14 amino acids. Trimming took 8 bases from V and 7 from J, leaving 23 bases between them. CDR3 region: CSLLPVDLKATQYF. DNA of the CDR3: TGCAGTCTTCTTCCGGTTGATCTAAAAGCGACCCAGTACTTC.

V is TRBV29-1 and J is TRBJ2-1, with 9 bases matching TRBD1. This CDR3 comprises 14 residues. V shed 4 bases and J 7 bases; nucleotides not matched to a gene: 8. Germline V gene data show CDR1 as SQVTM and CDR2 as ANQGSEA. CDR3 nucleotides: TGCAGCGTTGTAAACAGGGGGCCCAGGAATGAGCAGTTCTTC. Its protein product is CSVVNRGPRNEQFF.

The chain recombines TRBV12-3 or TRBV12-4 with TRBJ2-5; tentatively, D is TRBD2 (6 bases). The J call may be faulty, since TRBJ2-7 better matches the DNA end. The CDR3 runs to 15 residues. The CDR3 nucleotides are TGTGCCAGCAGTTCCGTAGGGACTGGGACCTACGAGCAGTACTTC. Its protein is CASSSVGTGTYEQYF.

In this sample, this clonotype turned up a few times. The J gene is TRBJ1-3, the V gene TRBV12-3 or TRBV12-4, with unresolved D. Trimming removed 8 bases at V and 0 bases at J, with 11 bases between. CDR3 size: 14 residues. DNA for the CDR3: TGTGCCAGCGTCCAGAGCAACTCTGGAAACACCATATATTTT. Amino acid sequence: CASVQSNSGNTIYF.

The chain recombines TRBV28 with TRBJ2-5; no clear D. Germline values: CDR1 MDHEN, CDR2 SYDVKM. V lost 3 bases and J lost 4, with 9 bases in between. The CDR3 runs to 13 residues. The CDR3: CASSFGRVETQYF. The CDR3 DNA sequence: TGTGCCAGCAGTTTCGGTAGGGTAGAGACCCAGTACTTC.

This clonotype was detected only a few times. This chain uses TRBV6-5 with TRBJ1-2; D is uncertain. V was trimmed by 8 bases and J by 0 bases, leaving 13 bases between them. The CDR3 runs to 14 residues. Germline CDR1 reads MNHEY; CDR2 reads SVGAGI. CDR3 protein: CASRRTVPNYGYTF. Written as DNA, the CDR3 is TGTGCCAGCCGGCGAACGGTACCTAACTATGGCTACACCTTC.

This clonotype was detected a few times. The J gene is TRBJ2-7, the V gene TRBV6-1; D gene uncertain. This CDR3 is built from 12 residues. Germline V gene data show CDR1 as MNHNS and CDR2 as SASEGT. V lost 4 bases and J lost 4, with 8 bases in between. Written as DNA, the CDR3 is TGTGCCAGCAGTGGAATTCGGTACGAGCAGTACGTC. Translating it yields CASSGIRYEQYV.

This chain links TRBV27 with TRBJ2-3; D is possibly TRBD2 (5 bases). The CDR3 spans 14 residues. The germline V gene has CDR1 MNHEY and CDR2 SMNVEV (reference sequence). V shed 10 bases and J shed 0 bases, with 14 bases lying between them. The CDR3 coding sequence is TGTGCCACCGCGAATAGCGTGAGCACAGATACGCAGTATTTT. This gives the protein CATANSVSTDTQYF.

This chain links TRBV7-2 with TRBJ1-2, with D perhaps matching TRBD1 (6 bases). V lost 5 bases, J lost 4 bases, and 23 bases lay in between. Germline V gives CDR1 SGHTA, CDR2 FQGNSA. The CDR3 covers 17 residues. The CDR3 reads CASSLLGAAANLYGYTF. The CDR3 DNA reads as TGTGCCAGCAGCCTGTTGGGGGCGGCGGCGAATCTCTATGGCTACACCTTC.

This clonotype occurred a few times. CDR3 nucleotide sequence: TGTGCCAGCAGCGACCATAAGGGCAGGGAAGAGACCCAGTACTTC. This sequence encodes CASSDHKGREETQYF. The genes are TRBV9 and TRBJ2-5; D is perhaps TRBD1 (5 bases). V was clipped by 3 bases and J by 3 bases, with 15 bases between them. Germline V gives CDR1 SGDLS, CDR2 YYNGEE. The CDR3 totals 15 residues.

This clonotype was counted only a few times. The CDR3 loop is CAGTGIGNTIYF. The DNA of the CDR3 is TGTGCCGGTACAGGGATTGGAAACACCATATATTTT. The chain uses TRBV12-3 or TRBV12-4 and TRBJ1-3; TRBD1 might be the D (6 bases). CDR3 length: 12 residues. V lost 11 bases and J 3 bases, leaving 11 bases between the germline ends.

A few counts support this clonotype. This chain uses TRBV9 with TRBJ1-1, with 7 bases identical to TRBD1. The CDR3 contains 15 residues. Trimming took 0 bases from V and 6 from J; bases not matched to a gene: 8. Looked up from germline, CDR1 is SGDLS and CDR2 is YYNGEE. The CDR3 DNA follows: TGTGCCAGCAGCGTAGCTCTCCGACAGGGTGCTGAAGCTTTCTTT. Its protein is CASSVALRQGAEAFF.

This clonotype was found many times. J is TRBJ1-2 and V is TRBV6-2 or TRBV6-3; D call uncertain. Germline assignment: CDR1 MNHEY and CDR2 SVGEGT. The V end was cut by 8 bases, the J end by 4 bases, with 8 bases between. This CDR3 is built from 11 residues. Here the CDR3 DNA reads TGTGCCAGCCGTCAGTCCTATGGCTACACCTTC. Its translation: CASRQSYGYTF.

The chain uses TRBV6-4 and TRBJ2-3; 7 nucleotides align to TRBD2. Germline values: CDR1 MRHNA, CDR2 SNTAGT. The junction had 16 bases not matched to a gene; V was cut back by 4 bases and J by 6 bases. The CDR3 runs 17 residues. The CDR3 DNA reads TGTGCCAGCAGTGGCTCGGAGGGAGGGAACAGCAGGGATACGCAGTATTTT. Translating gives CASSGSEGGNSRDTQYF.

The CDR3 coding sequence is TGCGCCAGCAGCTTGGGCGGCTCTACTAACACTGAAGCTTTCTTT. It specifies CASSLGGSTNTEAFF. The rearrangement joins TRBV5-1 to TRBJ1-1; D not certain. This CDR3 has 15 amino acids. The germline gives CDR1 SGHRS, CDR2 YFSETQ. With 0 bases removed from V and 2 bases from J, the gap between germline ends came to 11 bases. Together with reference TRBV5-1 and TRBJ1-1, the CDR3 gives the full variable domain: KAGVTQTPRYLIKTRGQQVTLSCSPISGHRSVSWYQQTPGQGLQFLFEYFSETQRNKGNFPGRFSGRQFSNSRSEMNVSTLELGDSALYLCASSLGGSTNTEAFFGQGTRLTVV.

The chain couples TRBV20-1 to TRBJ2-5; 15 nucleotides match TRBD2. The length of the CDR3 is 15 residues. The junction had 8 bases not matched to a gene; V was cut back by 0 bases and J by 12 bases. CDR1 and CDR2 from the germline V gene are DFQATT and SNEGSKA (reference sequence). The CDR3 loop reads CSARDTYWTSGGEYF. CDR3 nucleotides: TGCAGTGCTAGAGATACGTATTGGACTAGCGGGGGGGAGTACTTC.

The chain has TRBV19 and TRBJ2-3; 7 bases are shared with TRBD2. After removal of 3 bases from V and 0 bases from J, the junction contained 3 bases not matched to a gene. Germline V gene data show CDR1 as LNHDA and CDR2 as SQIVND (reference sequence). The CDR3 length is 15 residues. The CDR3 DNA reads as TGTGCCAGTAGTATGACAGCGGGAAGCACAGATACGCAGTATTTT. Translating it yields CASSMTAGSTDTQYF.

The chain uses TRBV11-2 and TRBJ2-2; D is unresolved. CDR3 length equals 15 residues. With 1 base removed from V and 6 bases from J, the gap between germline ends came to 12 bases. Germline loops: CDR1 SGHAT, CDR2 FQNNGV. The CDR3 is CASSLVGTPPGELFF. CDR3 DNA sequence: TGTGCCAGCAGCTTAGTGGGTACTCCCCCCGGGGAGCTGTTTTTT.

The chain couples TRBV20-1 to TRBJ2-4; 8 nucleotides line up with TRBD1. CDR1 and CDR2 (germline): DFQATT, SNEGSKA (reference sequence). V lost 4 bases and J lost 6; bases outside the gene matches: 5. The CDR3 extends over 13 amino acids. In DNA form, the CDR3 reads TGCAGTGCTATCCGGACAGGGTCAAACATTCAGTACTTC. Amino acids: CSAIRTGSNIQYF.

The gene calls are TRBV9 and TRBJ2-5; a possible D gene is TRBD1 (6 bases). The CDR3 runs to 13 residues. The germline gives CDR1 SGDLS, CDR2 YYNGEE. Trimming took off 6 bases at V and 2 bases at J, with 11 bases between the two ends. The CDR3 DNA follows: TGTGCCAGCACCAGGGGTTGGCAAGAGACCCAGTACTTC. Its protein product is CASTRGWQETQYF.